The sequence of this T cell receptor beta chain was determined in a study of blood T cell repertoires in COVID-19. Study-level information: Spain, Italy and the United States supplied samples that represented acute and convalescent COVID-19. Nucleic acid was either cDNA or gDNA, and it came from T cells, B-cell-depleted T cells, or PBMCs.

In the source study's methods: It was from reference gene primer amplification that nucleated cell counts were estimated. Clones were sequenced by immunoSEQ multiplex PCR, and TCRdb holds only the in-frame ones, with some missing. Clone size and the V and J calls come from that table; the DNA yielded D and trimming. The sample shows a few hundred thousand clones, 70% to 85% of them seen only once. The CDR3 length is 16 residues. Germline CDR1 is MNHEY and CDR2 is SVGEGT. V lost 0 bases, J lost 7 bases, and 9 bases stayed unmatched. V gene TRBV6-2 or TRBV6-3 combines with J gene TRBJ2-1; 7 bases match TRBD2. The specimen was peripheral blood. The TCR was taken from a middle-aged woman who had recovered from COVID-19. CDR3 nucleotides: TGTGCCAGCAGTTACTCGTTTGGGGGGGTCCGGAATGAGCAGTTCTTC. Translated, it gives CASSYSFGGVRNEQFF.